Listed here are 20 T cell receptor beta chains from one sample, sequenced in a study of T-cell memory formation after mild COVID-19. Using its own MiXCR run on the 5' RACE reads, TCRdb lists one record per CDR3 protein. The sample has around 320,000 distinct CDR3 sequences, around 27% seen once; the top ten hold less than 15%. Material for sequencing was PBMCs or a T cell subset sorted from them (not recorded which). These receptors originate from an adult woman who had mild COVID-19 (a few samples of this study predate the infection). Cell type and time point are not known.

This clonotype showed up many times. This sequence joins TRBV7-8 and TRBJ2-3, with D perhaps matching TRBD2 (5 bases). The CDR3 sequence is 13 residues long. Between the trimmed V and J ends, which lost 0 bases and 4 bases, there was a span of 5 bases. Germline V gene sequence: CDR1 SGHVS, CDR2 FQNEAQ. The CDR3: CASSLARADTQYF. The CDR3 nucleotides read TGTGCCAGCAGCTTAGCGCGGGCAGATACGCAGTATTTT.

The chain combines TRBV7-9 with TRBJ2-5; D unclear. CDR3 length: 16 residues. Germline lookup yields CDR1 SEHNR and CDR2 FQNEAQ (reference sequence). Trimming shortened V by 4 bases and J by 4 bases, and 19 bases separated the two germline ends. CDR3 in amino acids: CASSSTDGPPPETQYF. The DNA for the CDR3 is TGTGCCAGCAGCTCAACAGACGGACCCCCTCCAGAGACCCAGTACTTC.

This chain uses TRBV12-3 or TRBV12-4 with TRBJ1-1, with D maybe TRBD1 (5 bases). This CDR3 contains 12 residues. Deletions cut 6 bases from V and 11 bases from J, with 16 bases between. CDR3 DNA sequence: TGTGCCAGCAGCTCCGGGGGGAGGCTGGCTTTCTTT. It encodes CASSSGGRLAFF.

J is TRBJ2-3 and V is TRBV7-6; 10 nucleotides line up with TRBD2. Germline-derived CDR1 and CDR2 are SGHVS and FNYEAQ. The CDR3 totals 16 residues. V dropped 1 base and J dropped 1; count of bases not matched to a gene: 2. CDR3 nucleotides: TGTGCCAGCAGCTTAGGTAGCGGGGGGCGCACAGATACGCAGTATTTT. Translation: CASSLGSGGRTDTQYF.

This clonotype was seen more than once but under ten times. This rearrangement joins TRBV7-6 to TRBJ2-1, with 10 bases matching TRBD2. The V gene's germline CDR1 is SGHVS and CDR2 FNYEAQ. The V gene end was trimmed by 6 bases and the J gene end by 9 bases; junction bases not matched to a gene: 26. The CDR3 contains 20 residues. The CDR3 sequence: CASSQELWASGSMSSGEQFF. The CDR3 nucleotides are TGTGCCAGCAGTCAAGAACTCTGGGCTAGCGGGAGTATGTCGAGCGGTGAGCAGTTCTTC. The complete variable domain, with remaining parts taken from reference TRBV7-6 and TRBJ2-1, reads GAGVSQSPRYKVTKRGQDVALRCDPISGHVSLYWYRQALGQGPEFLTYFNYEAQQDKSGLPNDRFSAERPEGSISTLTIQRTEQRDSAMYRCASSQELWASGSMSSGEQFFGPGTRLTVL.

This clonotype has more than one count but fewer than ten. The J gene is TRBJ1-3, the V gene TRBV12-3 or TRBV12-4; D may be TRBD1 (6 bases). The V end lost 1 base, the J end lost 7 bases, and 17 bases lay between the germline ends. This CDR3 comprises 16 residues. Here the CDR3 DNA reads TGTGCCAGCAGTTTAGTCCCCCCAGGGGTCGGGAACACCATATATTTT. Protein product: CASSLVPPGVGNTIYF.

This chain connects TRBV4-1 to TRBJ2-7, with 9 bases identical to TRBD2. Germline CDR1 MGHRA, CDR2 YSYEKL. V was clipped by 0 bases and J by 8 bases; unmatched bases: 8. The CDR3 sequence is 15 residues long. CDR3 sequence (DNA): TGCGCCAGCAGCCAAGATGCTAGCGGGGTGTTAAAGCAGTACTTC. The encoded protein is CASSQDASGVLKQYF.

The V and J genes are TRBV20-1 and TRBJ2-3; D is undetermined. V was cut by 5 bases and J by 2 bases, with 8 bases left in between. The germline V gene encodes CDR1 DFQATT and CDR2 SNEGSKA (reference sequence). The length of the CDR3 is 12 residues. The CDR3 spells CSAGQYTDTQYF. CDR3 DNA: TGCAGTGCTGGCCAATACACAGATACGCAGTATTTT.

The chain carries TRBV19 and TRBJ1-3, with a weak D call TRBD1 (6 bases). The CDR3 totals 14 residues. V was shortened by 8 bases and J by 0 bases, with 11 bases between the two germline ends. Germline-derived CDR1 and CDR2 are LNHDA and SQIVND (reference sequence). Written as DNA, the CDR3 is TGTGCCAGTTCCAGGGGCTCCTCTGGAAACACCATATATTTT. Translation: CASSRGSSGNTIYF.

This clonotype appeared a few times. The rearrangement joins TRBV9 to TRBJ1-2, with D maybe TRBD1 (5 bases). CDR1 is SGDLS and CDR2 is YYNGEE in the germline V gene. This CDR3 contains 13 residues. V lost 5 bases to trimming and J lost 7 bases, with 15 bases between them. CDR3: CASRGPGVVGYTF. DNA for the CDR3: TGTGCCAGCAGGGGACCGGGGGTCGTTGGCTACACCTTC.

This chain uses TRBV5-1 with TRBJ2-7; either TRBD1 or TRBD2 may supply D (5 bases each). Trimming cost V 4 bases and J 2 bases, with 13 bases left between them. The CDR3 has 14 residues. Germline CDR1 and CDR2: SGHRS and YFSETQ. The CDR3 DNA is TGCGCCAGCAGCCGGGGCACTTACCCCTACGAGCAGTACTTC. It specifies CASSRGTYPYEQYF.

This clonotype came up a few times. The rearrangement joins TRBV24-1 to TRBJ2-1, with D hard to call. Germline CDR1 reads KGHDR; CDR2 reads SFDVKD. V lost 2 bases and J lost 10, with 8 bases in between. The CDR3 consists of 12 residues. This CDR3 is CATSDSAPEQFF. The CDR3, as DNA: TGTGCCACCAGTGATTCGGCACCGGAGCAGTTCTTC.

There are a few counts of this clonotype. This sequence joins TRBV20-1 and TRBJ1-1; 7 bases fit TRBD1. Germline V gives CDR1 DFQATT, CDR2 SNEGSKA (reference sequence). The V gene end was trimmed by 4 bases and the J gene end by 3 bases; junction bases not matched to a gene: 11. This CDR3 is built from 15 residues. CDR3 in DNA: TGCAGTGCTAAGACCTTGACAGGGTATGACACTGAAGCTTTCTTT. It translates to CSAKTLTGYDTEAFF.

This clonotype was recorded at least ten times. The chain uses TRBV13 and TRBJ2-7; D is unresolved. V lost 0 bases and J 3 bases, leaving 3 bases between the germline ends. The CDR3 totals 12 residues. CDR1 PRHDT and CDR2 FYEKMQ come from the germline V gene (reference sequence). Here the CDR3 DNA reads TGTGCCAGCAGCTTAGGGTTCTACGAGCAGTACTTC. Encoded protein: CASSLGFYEQYF.

The gene calls are TRBV27 and TRBJ2-1; TRBD1 aligns across 7 bases. Germline CDR1 MNHEY, CDR2 SMNVEV (reference sequence). V lost 7 bases and J lost 7; bases outside the gene matches: 25. The CDR3 loop spans 19 amino acids. CDR3 residues: CASTRRPGQSWDRPNEQFF. CDR3 in DNA: TGTGCCAGCACCCGACGCCCGGGACAGTCTTGGGACCGACCGAATGAGCAGTTCTTC.

This clonotype was recorded a few times. This chain joins TRBV15 and TRBJ1-1; no firm D call. The length of the CDR3 is 11 residues. Trimming removed 8 bases at V and 1 base at J, with 5 bases between. Germline V lookup: CDR1 LNHNV, CDR2 YYDKDF (reference sequence). This CDR3 reads CATHENTEAFF. CDR3 DNA sequence: TGTGCCACCCACGAGAACACTGAAGCTTTCTTT.

This rearrangement joins TRBV24-1 to TRBJ2-2; perhaps TRBD2 as D (5 bases). The CDR3 covers 13 residues. V lost 4 bases and J lost 7, with 9 bases in between. Germline CDR1 reads KGHDR; CDR2 reads SFDVKD. This CDR3 is CATSDEGIGELFF. The CDR3 DNA reads TGTGCCACCAGTGACGAGGGAATCGGGGAGCTGTTTTTT.

The rearrangement joins TRBV2 to TRBJ2-1; 7 bases agree with TRBD2. CDR3 size: 13 residues. Germline values: CDR1 SNHLY, CDR2 FYNNEI. The V and J ends lost 8 bases and 6 bases, in that order; junction bases with no gene match: 7. The CDR3 protein is CASVGGGRNEQFF. CDR3 in DNA: TGTGCCAGCGTGGGGGGGGGACGCAATGAGCAGTTCTTC.

The CDR3 loop is CASSLNSRGEETQYF. CDR3 coding DNA: TGTGCCAGCAGCTTAAACTCGAGGGGGGAAGAGACCCAGTACTTC. V usage is TRBV7-8 and J usage is TRBJ2-5, with D perhaps assigned TRBD1 or TRBD2 (6 bases each). The CDR3 is 15 residues long. V was clipped by 2 bases and J by 3 bases, with 13 bases between them. CDR1 is SGHVS, CDR2 FQNEAQ, per germline. The variable domain in full, with the rest retrieved from reference TRBV7-8 and TRBJ2-5, is GAGVSQSPRYKVAKRGQDVALRCDPISGHVSLFWYQQALGQGPEFLTYFQNEAQLDKSGLPSDRFFAERPEGSVSTLKIQRTQQEDSAVYLCASSLNSRGEETQYFGPGTRLLVL.

The rearrangement uses TRBV3-1 and TRBJ2-5; D ambiguous. Trimming took off 6 bases at V and 5 bases at J, with 19 bases between the two ends. Germline V gene data show CDR1 as LGHDT and CDR2 as YNNKEL (reference sequence). The CDR3 sequence is 15 residues long. CDR3 in DNA: TGTGCCAGCAGGTTTGGAATGGAAACGTGGGAGACCCAGTACTTC. This gives the protein CASRFGMETWETQYF.